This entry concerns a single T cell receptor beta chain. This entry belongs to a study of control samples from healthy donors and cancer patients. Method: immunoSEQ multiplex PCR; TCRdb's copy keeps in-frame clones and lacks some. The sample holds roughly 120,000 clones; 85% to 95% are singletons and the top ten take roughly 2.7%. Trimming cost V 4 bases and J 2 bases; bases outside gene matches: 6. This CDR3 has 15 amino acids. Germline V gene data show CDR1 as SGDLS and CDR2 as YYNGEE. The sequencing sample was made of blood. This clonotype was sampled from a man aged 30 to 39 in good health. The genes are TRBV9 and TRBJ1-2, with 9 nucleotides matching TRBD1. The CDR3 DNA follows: TGTGCCAGCAGCATCACCGGGACAGGGAACTATGGCTACACCTTC. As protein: CASSITGTGNYGYTF.